One sample yielded the 28 T cell receptor beta chains listed below, sequenced in a study of early stage breast cancer tumors. The repertoire was sequenced with immunoSEQ multiplex PCR; TCRdb's copy has only in-frame clones and lacks some. The sample yields approximately 75,000 clones, roughly 80% seen once. The sample consisted of blood. Receptors were obtained from a person aged 40-50 years with breast cancer.

This sequence joins TRBV5-4 and TRBJ1-2; D is uncertain. The V gene's germline CDR1 is SGHNT and CDR2 YYREEE (reference sequence). CDR3 length equals 15 residues. Trimming left V 4 bases short and J 3 bases short, with 16 bases between. The CDR3 nucleotides read TGTGCCAGCAGCCCCCAGGCCAGCTCAGACTATGGCTACACCTTC. Translating gives CASSPQASSDYGYTF.

This chain links TRBV6-1 with TRBJ2-1; 11 bases are a match to TRBD2. J was trimmed by 12 bases and V by 6 bases; bases with no gene match: 16. This CDR3 contains 16 residues. Germline V CDR1 and CDR2: MNHNS, SASEGT. The CDR3 loop is CASRESGFSGRVGQFF. Here the CDR3 DNA reads TGTGCCAGCAGGGAATCGGGGTTTAGCGGGAGGGTGGGGCAGTTCTTC.

V and J are TRBV12-5 and TRBJ1-1; no reliable D call. The V and J ends lost 0 bases and 2 bases respectively, with 7 bases between them. CDR3 length equals 14 residues. The germline V gene has CDR1 LGHNT and CDR2 FRNRAP. The chain's CDR3 is CASGLVQTNTEAFF. CDR3 sequence (DNA): TGTGCTAGTGGTTTGGTACAGACAAACACTGAAGCTTTCTTT.

The table lists this clone with a few counts. The chain has TRBV6-5 and TRBJ1-1, with D tentatively TRBD1 (5 bases). Trimming stripped 6 bases from V and 1 base from J, with 12 bases between. Germline CDR1 is MNHEY and CDR2 is SVGAGI. This CDR3 has 14 amino acids. CDR3 in amino acids: CASRPNRKNTEAFF. As DNA, the CDR3 is TGTGCCAGCAGGCCTAACAGGAAGAACACTGAAGCTTTCTTT.

The chain is built from TRBV7-6 and TRBJ2-5, with D maybe TRBD2 (6 bases). Between the trimmed V and J ends, which lost 6 bases and 2 bases, there was a span of 16 bases. The CDR3 consists of 15 residues. Germline V CDR1 and CDR2: SGHVS, FNYEAQ. The CDR3 loop reads CASSTGLAPQETQYF. CDR3 DNA sequence: TGTGCCAGCAGTACGGGGCTAGCGCCTCAAGAGACCCAGTACTTC.

The sample holds one count of this clone. The chain couples TRBV19 to TRBJ1-4; 10 bases match TRBD1. The V and J ends lost 3 bases and 8 bases, in that order; junction bases with no gene match: 6. The CDR3 sequence is 15 residues long. Germline loops: CDR1 LNHDA, CDR2 SQIVND (reference sequence). DNA of the CDR3: TGTGCCAGTAGTATCTGGACAGGGGGAGGCGAAAAACTGTTTTTT. It yields the protein CASSIWTGGGEKLFF. The variable domain in full, with the rest retrieved from reference TRBV19 and TRBJ1-4, is DGGITQSPKYLFRKEGQNVTLSCEQNLNHDAMYWYRQDPGQGLRLIYYSQIVNDFQKGDIAEGYSVSREKKESFPLTVTSAQKNPTAFYLCASSIWTGGGEKLFFGSGTQLSVL.

J is TRBJ1-3 and V is TRBV19, with 7 bases that match TRBD1. CDR1 LNHDA and CDR2 SQIVND come from the germline V gene (reference sequence). This CDR3 has 16 amino acids. Losses at the gene ends were 5 bases for V and 0 bases for J; bases not matched to a gene: 7. The CDR3 DNA is TGTGCCAGTAGTTTGGGACAGATGTACTCTGGAAACACCATATATTTT. This encodes CASSLGQMYSGNTIYF. The whole variable domain, remainder taken from reference TRBV19 and TRBJ1-3, is DGGITQSPKYLFRKEGQNVTLSCEQNLNHDAMYWYRQDPGQGLRLIYYSQIVNDFQKGDIAEGYSVSREKKESFPLTVTSAQKNPTAFYLCASSLGQMYSGNTIYFGEGSWLTVV.

V and J are TRBV6-6 and TRBJ1-2; 8 nucleotides align to TRBD1. CDR1 is MNHNY, CDR2 SVGAGI, per germline (reference sequence). The J segment lost 3 bases and the V segment lost 5 bases, leaving 2 bases of the junction unmatched. The CDR3 covers 13 residues. CDR3 coding DNA: TGTGCCAGCAGTCCGACAGGGGACTATGGCTACACCTTC. Its protein product is CASSPTGDYGYTF.

This clone was counted between two and nine times. The chain is built from TRBV5-1 and TRBJ2-7; D gene ambiguous. There are 13 residues in the CDR3. The V gene's germline CDR1 is SGHRS and CDR2 YFSETQ. The V end was cut by 0 bases, the J end by 2 bases, with 6 bases between. The CDR3 protein is CASSLDGPYEQYF. The CDR3, as DNA: TGCGCCAGCAGCTTGGACGGTCCCTACGAGCAGTACTTC.

The V gene is TRBV10-3, the J gene TRBJ1-1; D is unresolved. There are 15 residues in the CDR3. Trimming pared 6 bases from V and 0 bases from J, leaving 14 bases between. CDR1 is ENHRY, CDR2 SYGVKD, per germline. The CDR3, as DNA: TGTGCCATCAGGAGGACCTCTATCATGAACACTGAAGCTTTCTTT. Its translation is CAIRRTSIMNTEAFF.

The chain employs TRBV28 and TRBJ1-6; TRBD1 matches 11 bases. J lost 10 bases, V lost 2 bases, and 4 bases had no gene match. Germline V gene data show CDR1 as MDHEN and CDR2 as SYDVKM. The CDR3 runs to 15 residues. CDR3 in amino acids: CASSLEDRGRSPLHF. CDR3 DNA: TGTGCCAGCAGTTTAGAGGACAGGGGGCGATCACCCCTCCACTTT.

This clone appeared a single time. CDR3 nucleotide sequence: TGCGCCAGCAGCTTGAAAGGTTCCCAGGGACAGGGGCCCAATGAGCAGTTCTTC. Translating it yields CASSLKGSQGQGPNEQFF. J is TRBJ2-1 and V is TRBV5-1; TRBD1 matches 10 bases. V lost 1 base to trimming and J lost 6 bases; unmatched junction nucleotides: 13. The CDR3 totals 18 residues. Germline V gene sequence: CDR1 SGHRS, CDR2 YFSETQ. Using reference TRBV5-1 and TRBJ2-1 for the parts outside the CDR3, the full variable domain is KAGVTQTPRYLIKTRGQQVTLSCSPISGHRSVSWYQQTPGQGLQFLFEYFSETQRNKGNFPGRFSGRQFSNSRSEMNVSTLELGDSALYLCASSLKGSQGQGPNEQFFGPGTRLTVL.

In its sample, this clone was seen a few times. J is TRBJ2-7 and V is TRBV5-1; maybe TRBD2 (6 bases). The germline CDR1 and CDR2 sequences are SGHRS and YFSETQ. The V gene lost 4 bases and the J gene lost 4 bases, with 12 bases spanning the gap. This CDR3 contains 13 residues. The CDR3 DNA is TGCGCCAGCAGCCCGGAGGGTCTTTACGAGCAGTACTTC. Amino acids: CASSPEGLYEQYF.

The chain uses TRBV5-4 and TRBJ2-3; D is undetermined. The CDR3 has 13 residues. The germline gives CDR1 SGHNT, CDR2 YYREEE (reference sequence). V dropped 1 base and J dropped 3 bases, with 6 bases sitting between them. CDR3 DNA sequence: TGTGCCAGCAGCTTGAAATGGACAGATACGCAGTATTTT. Translating it yields CASSLKWTDTQYF.

The DNA for the CDR3 is TGTGCCAGCAGCCGAGACGGGGGCGGTAGGGAGACCCAGTACTTC. Its protein is CASSRDGGGRETQYF. The chain recombines TRBV11-3 with TRBJ2-5, with D perhaps assigned TRBD1 or TRBD2 (6 bases each). The CDR3 runs 15 residues. V was clipped by 5 bases and J by 5 bases, with 18 bases between them. Per germline, CDR1 SGHNT and CDR2 YENEEA. Supplemented by reference TRBV11-3 and TRBJ2-5, the full variable domain reads EAGVVQSPRYKIIEKKQPVAFWCNPISGHNTLYWYLQNLGQGPELLIRYENEEAVDDSQLPKDRFSAERLKGVDSTLKIQPAELGDSAVYLCASSRDGGGRETQYFGPGTRLLVL.

The chain uses TRBV5-8 and TRBJ2-3; TRBD1 matches at 7 bases. The CDR3 spans 14 residues. The V gene's germline CDR1 is SGHTS and CDR2 YDEGEE. V was clipped by 2 bases and J by 7 bases; unmatched bases: 7. The chain's CDR3 is CASSFWDSTNTQYF. The CDR3 DNA reads TGTGCCAGCAGCTTTTGGGACAGTACGAATACGCAGTATTTT.

The count of this clone is one. This sequence joins TRBV11-2 and TRBJ1-3, with D tentatively TRBD1 (5 bases). V lost 0 bases and J 0 bases, leaving 12 bases between the germline ends. In germline, CDR1 is SGHAT, CDR2 FQNNGV. The CDR3 totals 17 residues. This chain's CDR3 is CASSLEGGSFSGNTIYF. In DNA, the CDR3 is TGTGCCAGCAGCTTAGAGGGGGGGTCGTTCTCTGGAAACACCATATATTTT.

This chain uses TRBV7-3 with TRBJ1-1, with D possibly matching TRBD1 (6 bases). Deletions cut 5 bases from V and 9 bases from J, with 13 bases between. This CDR3 region has 12 residues. Germline V gene data show CDR1 as SGHTA and CDR2 as FQGTGA. CDR3 bases: TGTGCCAGCAGCATGATAGGACAGCAAGCTTTCTTT. Protein product: CASSMIGQQAFF.

This clone was counted only a few times. The V and J genes are TRBV2 and TRBJ1-1; the D is unclear. The CDR3 consists of 13 residues. V gave up 8 bases and J gave up 0 bases, with 10 bases separating them. The germline gives CDR1 SNHLY, CDR2 FYNNEI. The CDR3 spells CASGRTVNTEAFF. The CDR3 bases are TGTGCCAGCGGCAGGACGGTGAACACTGAAGCTTTCTTT.

The V call is TRBV9, the J call TRBJ2-2; D is possibly TRBD2 (5 bases). The CDR3 covers 15 residues. Germline V gives CDR1 SGDLS, CDR2 YYNGEE. Trimming cost V 4 bases and J 1 base, with 11 bases left between them. The CDR3 protein is CASSPRTGNTGELFF. CDR3 nucleotides: TGTGCCAGCAGCCCTCGGACTGGGAACACCGGGGAGCTGTTTTTT.

This sequence joins TRBV2 and TRBJ1-1; the D gene is possibly TRBD1 (5 bases). The CDR3 has 14 amino acids. The V end lost 6 bases, the J end lost 1 base, and 12 bases lay between the germline ends. Germline V gene data show CDR1 as SNHLY and CDR2 as FYNNEI. The CDR3 protein is CASRGVTGNTEAFF. The CDR3 nucleotides are TGTGCCAGCAGGGGGGTGACGGGGAACACTGAAGCTTTCTTT.

This clone was observed a single time. V and J are TRBV28 and TRBJ2-7; D is unresolved. Trimming removed 7 bases from V and 5 bases from J, with 15 bases in between. Germline-derived CDR1 and CDR2 are MDHEN and SYDVKM. This CDR3 region has 13 residues. The CDR3 bases are TGTGCCAGCACTTCCGGGCCCCCCCACGAGCAGTACTTC. It yields the protein CASTSGPPHEQYF.

The J gene is TRBJ1-4, the V gene TRBV30; no definite D call. The CDR3 covers 14 residues. The V end was cut by 3 bases, the J end by 7 bases, with 15 bases between. Looked up from germline, CDR1 is GTSNPN and CDR2 is SVGIG (reference sequence). CDR3 in DNA: TGTGCCTGGAGAATTCCGGCGGGTAGTGAAAAACTGTTTTTT. It translates to CAWRIPAGSEKLFF.

J is TRBJ2-3 and V is TRBV29-1; D possibly corresponds to TRBD1 (6 bases). The CDR3 loop spans 14 amino acids. Germline-derived CDR1 and CDR2 are SQVTM and ANQGSEA. V dropped 3 bases and J dropped 4 bases, with 14 bases sitting between them. The CDR3 region has the DNA TGCAGCGTTGAGGGAAGGGGGAGACCAGATACGCAGTATTTT. This sequence encodes CSVEGRGRPDTQYF.

V and J are TRBV28 and TRBJ2-3, with 10 bases matching TRBD1. CDR3 size: 15 residues. The V gene end was trimmed by 5 bases and the J gene end by 2 bases; junction bases not matched to a gene: 4. Germline V lookup: CDR1 MDHEN, CDR2 SYDVKM. The CDR3 region has the DNA TGTGCCAGCAGTGGGGGACAGGGGATCACAGATACGCAGTATTTT. Its translation: CASSGGQGITDTQYF.

This clone came up once. The chain has TRBV7-6 and TRBJ2-6, with D possibly being TRBD1 or TRBD2 (5 bases each). The CDR3 covers 17 residues. V was trimmed by 0 bases and J by 0 bases, leaving 9 bases between them. Germline-derived CDR1 and CDR2 are SGHVS and FNYEAQ. CDR3: CASSLAGRLSGANVLTF. For the CDR3, the DNA is TGTGCCAGCAGCTTAGCGGGACGGCTCTCTGGGGCCAACGTCCTGACTTTC.

The V gene is TRBV7-3, the J gene TRBJ2-2; 8 positions match TRBD2. The CDR3 is made up of 16 amino acids. With 2 bases clipped from V and 1 base from J, the junction kept 3 bases outside the gene matches. Germline CDR1 is SGHTA and CDR2 is FQGTGA. The CDR3 protein is CASSLSGGRNTGELFF. CDR3 coding DNA: TGTGCCAGCAGCTTATCGGGGGGGAGGAACACCGGGGAGCTGTTTTTT.

V and J are TRBV6-5 and TRBJ2-5; 12 nucleotides align to TRBD2. The V segment lost 10 bases and the J segment 6 bases; nucleotides outside the gene matches: 12. This CDR3 has 15 residues. From germline, CDR1 is MNHEY and CDR2 SVGAGI. CDR3 sequence (DNA): TGTGCCACGGGGTCTCTAGCGGGAGGGCCTCAGACCCAGTACTTC. Encoded protein: CATGSLAGGPQTQYF.